The 30 T cell receptor beta chains given below trace back to one sample, sequenced in a study of blood T cell repertoires in COVID-19 (dated by TCRdb to about 2020). Libraries came from the immunoSEQ multiplex PCR assay. TCRdb retrieved this table from immuneACCESS and kept in-frame rearrangements only. Not all clones are present; in checked studies, unresolved V genes account for under half, and no reason is known for the remainder. The sample yields hundreds of thousands of clones; roughly 82% were counted once. The ten largest clones capture approximately 5% of the sample. The sequencing sample was made of peripheral blood. The receptors shown here come from a woman older than 75 with active or convalescent COVID-19.

The chain couples TRBV9 to TRBJ1-2; TRBD1 agrees at 8 bases. The CDR3 is 13 residues long. The junction had 7 bases not matched to a gene; V was cut back by 4 bases and J by 8 bases. Germline CDR1 is SGDLS and CDR2 is YYNGEE. The CDR3, as DNA: TGTGCCAGCAGCAGCGACAGGGGCGGCGGCTACACCTTC. As protein: CASSSDRGGGYTF.

This clone turned up a few times. The gene calls are TRBV4-2 and TRBJ2-7, with TRBD2 as a possible D gene (6 bases). V dropped 4 bases and J dropped 0 bases, with 13 bases sitting between them. CDR1 is LGHNA and CDR2 is YNFKEQ in the germline V gene. This CDR3 comprises 15 residues. CDR3 residues: CASSREAVSSYEQYF. As DNA, the CDR3 is TGTGCCAGCAGCCGGGAGGCGGTTAGCTCCTACGAGCAGTACTTC.

This clone occurred once. The J gene is TRBJ1-2, the V gene TRBV6-1; D might be TRBD1 (6 bases). V gave up 0 bases and J gave up 8 bases, with 13 bases separating them. This CDR3 spans 14 amino acids. Germline V gives CDR1 MNHNS, CDR2 SASEGT. Here the CDR3 reads CASSEAPGTKGYTF. DNA of the CDR3: TGTGCCAGCAGTGAAGCCCCCGGGACAAAGGGCTACACCTTC.

The CDR3 here is CASLRGGTGNTGELFF. The CDR3 DNA reads as TGTGCCAGTCTCAGGGGGGGGACAGGGAACACCGGGGAGCTGTTTTTT. This sequence joins TRBV28 and TRBJ2-2; D is perhaps TRBD1 (8 bases). The germline V gene encodes CDR1 MDHEN and CDR2 SYDVKM. V lost 9 bases and J lost 1, with 18 bases in between. The CDR3 covers 16 residues.

The rearrangement links TRBV30 to TRBJ1-5; D unclear. The CDR3 runs to 12 residues. Looked up from germline, CDR1 is GTSNPN and CDR2 is SVGIG (reference sequence). The ends were cut back, 1 base at V and 2 bases at J, with 3 bases in the middle. The CDR3 region has the DNA TGTGCCTGGAGTGGAGGCAATCAGCCCCAGCATTTT. It yields the protein CAWSGGNQPQHF.

This clone has just a few counts. The rearrangement joins TRBV14 to TRBJ2-7, with no clear D. The CDR3 has 13 amino acids. Trimming pared 1 base from V and 2 bases from J, leaving 6 bases between. The germline V gene has CDR1 SGHDN and CDR2 FVKESK. For the CDR3, the DNA is TGTGCCAGCAGCCAAGTTCGCGCCTACGAGCAGTACTTC. Residues: CASSQVRAYEQYF.

This CDR3 is CASSWDWSSGNTIYF. The CDR3 coding sequence is TGTGCCAGCAGCTGGGACTGGAGCTCTGGAAACACCATATATTTT. V usage is TRBV6-5 and J usage is TRBJ1-3; maybe TRBD1 (5 bases). V lost 6 bases to trimming and J lost 0 bases, with 12 bases between them. This CDR3 is built from 15 residues. CDR1 MNHEY and CDR2 SVGAGI come from the germline V gene.

The CDR3: CASSISAVGETQYF. The CDR3 coding sequence is TGTGCCAGTAGTATCTCCGCGGTTGGGGAGACCCAGTACTTC. This chain joins TRBV19 and TRBJ2-5, with D hard to call. Germline V gene data show CDR1 as LNHDA and CDR2 as SQIVND (reference sequence). This CDR3 region has 14 residues. V lost 3 bases and J 5 bases, leaving 13 bases between the germline ends.

The chain carries TRBV6-1 and TRBJ1-2; D remains ambiguous. V lost 1 base and J lost 6, with 6 bases in between. Germline CDR1 reads MNHNS; CDR2 reads SASEGT. CDR3 length: 12 residues. The CDR3 DNA is TGTGCCAGCAGTGAAGTCCGGGATGGCTACACCTTC. It codes for CASSEVRDGYTF.

The chain combines TRBV20-1 with TRBJ2-1; D is possibly TRBD2 (5 bases). CDR3 length: 14 residues. Between the trimmed V and J ends, which lost 3 bases and 5 bases, there was a span of 14 bases. The germline gives CDR1 DFQATT, CDR2 SNEGSKA (reference sequence). The CDR3 spells CSASSPGIHNEQFF. CDR3 bases: TGCAGTGCTAGTAGCCCCGGGATCCACAATGAGCAGTTCTTC.

This clone appeared once. The chain couples TRBV11-2 to TRBJ2-7; TRBD1 matches 8 bases. CDR3 length: 15 residues. The J segment lost 2 bases and the V segment lost 5 bases, leaving 8 bases of the junction unmatched. Germline V gene sequence: CDR1 SGHAT, CDR2 FQNNGV. CDR3 loop: CASSLGQGGTYEQYF. CDR3 bases: TGTGCCAGCAGCCTTGGACAGGGAGGAACCTACGAGCAGTACTTC.

V gene TRBV5-1 combines with J gene TRBJ1-5, with D maybe TRBD1 (6 bases). Deletions cut 0 bases from V and 7 bases from J, with 11 bases between. CDR3 length: 14 amino acids. CDR1 is SGHRS and CDR2 is YFSETQ in the germline V gene. CDR3 coding DNA: TGCGCCAGCAGCTTGGAGGCAGGGGTACAGCCCCAGCATTTT. This encodes CASSLEAGVQPQHF.

The rearrangement uses TRBV30 and TRBJ2-7; possible D gene TRBD2, 5 bases. Trimming shortened V by 0 bases and J by 7 bases, and 16 bases separated the two germline ends. In germline, CDR1 is GTSNPN, CDR2 SVGIG (reference sequence). The CDR3 is 14 residues long. Here the CDR3 reads CAWSVLTGEGEQYF. The CDR3 DNA reads as TGTGCCTGGAGTGTACTTACCGGGGAAGGGGAGCAGTACTTC.

The V gene is TRBV18, the J gene TRBJ1-3; TRBD1 matches at 7 bases. Trimming cost V 2 bases and J 0 bases; bases outside gene matches: 7. The CDR3 runs 17 residues. Germline V CDR1 and CDR2: KGHSH, LQKENI. The CDR3 loop reads CASSPSQQGRSGNTIYF. DNA for the CDR3: TGTGCCAGCTCACCATCCCAACAGGGGCGCTCTGGAAACACCATATATTTT.

The gene calls are TRBV2 and TRBJ1-1; 10 bases match TRBD1. This CDR3 comprises 15 residues. V lost 6 bases, J lost 1 base, and 5 bases stayed unmatched. Per the germline V gene, CDR1 is SNHLY and CDR2 is FYNNEI. CDR3 sequence (DNA): TGTGCCAGCAGAGCCAGGACAGGGGGGAACACTGAAGCTTTCTTT. Translated: CASRARTGGNTEAFF. The whole variable domain, remainder taken from reference TRBV2 and TRBJ1-1, is EPEVTQTPSHQVTQMGQEVILRCVPISNHLYFYWYRQILGQKVEFLVSFYNNEISEKSEIFDDQFSVERPDGSNFTLKIRSTKLEDSAMYFCASRARTGGNTEAFFGQGTRLTVV.

The gene calls are TRBV12-3 or TRBV12-4 and TRBJ1-5, with D possibly matching TRBD1 (5 bases). Trimming stripped 4 bases from V and 7 bases from J, with 11 bases between. The CDR3 runs 13 residues. CDR3 DNA: TGTGCCAGCAGTTCTCAGGGTTGGCAGCCCCAGCATTTT. It specifies CASSSQGWQPQHF.

The chain combines TRBV12-3 or TRBV12-4 with TRBJ2-5; D is possibly TRBD1 (6 bases). The CDR3 totals 12 residues. The V and J ends lost 3 bases and 7 bases respectively, with 9 bases between them. The CDR3 loop reads CASSLTGGTQYF. In DNA form, the CDR3 reads TGTGCCAGCAGTTTGACAGGCGGGACCCAGTACTTC.

The V and J genes are TRBV15 and TRBJ1-4; TRBD1 matches at 7 bases. Germline lookup yields CDR1 LNHNV and CDR2 YYDKDF (reference sequence). The V gene end was trimmed by 1 base and the J gene end by 7 bases; junction bases not matched to a gene: 6. This CDR3 is 15 amino acids long. The CDR3 DNA sequence: TGTGCCACCAGCAGAGCAGGGGGTTCGACTGAAAAACTGTTTTTT. Translated, it gives CATSRAGGSTEKLFF.

The gene calls are TRBV18 and TRBJ1-1; a possible D gene is TRBD1 (5 bases). This CDR3 has 14 residues. Germline lookup yields CDR1 KGHSH and CDR2 LQKENI. Trimming took off 4 bases at V and 1 base at J, with 10 bases between the two ends. The CDR3 is CASSRGRANTEAFF. The CDR3 region has the DNA TGTGCCAGCTCACGGGGCAGGGCGAACACTGAAGCTTTCTTT.

The chain is built from TRBV2 and TRBJ2-1, with 9 bases that match TRBD2. The CDR3 is 16 amino acids. Germline V gives CDR1 SNHLY, CDR2 FYNNEI. V trimming: 6 bases; J trimming: 9 bases; junction bases outside the gene matches: 15. The CDR3, as DNA: TGTGCCAGCAGGTCCGGGACTAGCAGGACAAATAGTGAGCAGTTCTTC. Its translation is CASRSGTSRTNSEQFF.

This chain's CDR3 is CASSLGGNRGTNEKLFF. In nucleotides, the CDR3 is TGTGCCAGCAGCCTCGGCGGGAATAGGGGAACTAATGAAAAACTGTTTTTT. The chain combines TRBV5-5 with TRBJ1-4; maybe TRBD1 (5 bases). CDR3 length: 17 residues. Between the trimmed V and J ends, which lost 4 bases and 1 base, there was a span of 17 bases. Looked up from germline, CDR1 is SGHKS and CDR2 is YYEKEE (reference sequence).

The chain combines TRBV7-2 with TRBJ2-2; 9 nucleotides match TRBD2. J lost 5 bases, V lost 7 bases, and 8 bases had no gene match. This CDR3 region has 15 residues. Germline CDR1 SGHTA, CDR2 FQGNSA. CDR3 DNA: TGTGCCAGCAACACAGCGGGAGGCCGGACCGGGGAGCTGTTTTTT. It encodes CASNTAGGRTGELFF.

V gene TRBV28 combines with J gene TRBJ2-1; 11 nucleotides align to TRBD2. The CDR3 covers 18 residues. With V trimmed by 5 bases and J by 0 bases, 9 bases remained unmatched. In germline, CDR1 is MDHEN, CDR2 SYDVKM. This CDR3 reads CASSGTSGVYGSYNEQFF. As DNA, the CDR3 is TGTGCCAGCAGTGGGACTAGCGGCGTGTATGGCTCCTACAATGAGCAGTTCTTC.

The rearrangement links TRBV5-1 to TRBJ2-7, with unresolved D. The CDR3 contains 14 residues. Germline-derived CDR1 and CDR2 are SGHRS and YFSETQ. V shed 0 bases and J shed 2 bases, with 9 bases lying between them. The CDR3 nucleotides are TGCGCCAGCAGCTTGGGTCCTCCTACCTACGAGCAGTACTTC. It codes for CASSLGPPTYEQYF.

The chain carries TRBV5-1 and TRBJ1-1; a possible D gene is TRBD1 (6 bases). Between the trimmed V and J ends, which lost 0 bases and 0 bases, there was a span of 12 bases. Germline lookup yields CDR1 SGHRS and CDR2 YFSETQ. The length of the CDR3 is 16 residues. Written as DNA, the CDR3 is TGCGCCAGCAGCTTGGGTACCGGGACACTGAACACTGAAGCTTTCTTT. This sequence encodes CASSLGTGTLNTEAFF.

This clone was seen a single time. The rearrangement joins TRBV2 to TRBJ1-6; no clear D gene. The CDR3 has 13 residues. V dropped 8 bases and J dropped 7 bases, with 12 bases sitting between them. Germline assignment: CDR1 SNHLY and CDR2 FYNNEI. The CDR3 nucleotides read TGTGCCAGCCAGGAGGTGGGGAATTCACCCCTCCACTTT. Amino acid sequence: CASQEVGNSPLHF.

This chain links TRBV5-1 with TRBJ1-1; the D gene is possibly TRBD1 (5 bases). This CDR3 contains 12 residues. Per the germline V gene, CDR1 is SGHRS and CDR2 is YFSETQ. Trimming removed 0 bases from V and 11 bases from J, with 11 bases in between. CDR3 DNA: TGCGCCAGCAGCTTGGAGGCAGGGCCCGCTTTCTTT. Its translation: CASSLEAGPAFF.

There are a few counts of this clone. This chain connects TRBV7-2 to TRBJ1-2; D gene unclear. CDR1 is SGHTA and CDR2 is FQGNSA in the germline V gene. Trimming shortened V by 3 bases and J by 6 bases, and 11 bases separated the two germline ends. The CDR3 has 13 amino acids. This chain's CDR3 is CASSLGSSNGYTF. CDR3 DNA sequence: TGTGCCAGCAGCTTGGGGAGTTCCAATGGCTACACCTTC.

CDR3 loop: CASSQGLGPYNEQFF. DNA of the CDR3: TGCGCCAGCAGCCAGGGACTCGGCCCCTACAATGAGCAGTTCTTC. The gene calls are TRBV4-1 and TRBJ2-1, with a weak D call TRBD2 (6 bases). V lost 3 bases, J lost 2 bases, and 11 bases lay in between. This CDR3 spans 15 amino acids. The germline V gene has CDR1 MGHRA and CDR2 YSYEKL.

The J gene is TRBJ2-5, the V gene TRBV28, with a tentative D call TRBD1 (6 bases). V shed 6 bases and J shed 2 bases, with 7 bases lying between them. CDR3 size: 12 residues. CDR1 MDHEN and CDR2 SYDVKM come from the germline V gene. The CDR3 DNA reads TGTGCCAGCAGGGGGGCACAAGAGACCCAGTACTTC. Its protein is CASRGAQETQYF.